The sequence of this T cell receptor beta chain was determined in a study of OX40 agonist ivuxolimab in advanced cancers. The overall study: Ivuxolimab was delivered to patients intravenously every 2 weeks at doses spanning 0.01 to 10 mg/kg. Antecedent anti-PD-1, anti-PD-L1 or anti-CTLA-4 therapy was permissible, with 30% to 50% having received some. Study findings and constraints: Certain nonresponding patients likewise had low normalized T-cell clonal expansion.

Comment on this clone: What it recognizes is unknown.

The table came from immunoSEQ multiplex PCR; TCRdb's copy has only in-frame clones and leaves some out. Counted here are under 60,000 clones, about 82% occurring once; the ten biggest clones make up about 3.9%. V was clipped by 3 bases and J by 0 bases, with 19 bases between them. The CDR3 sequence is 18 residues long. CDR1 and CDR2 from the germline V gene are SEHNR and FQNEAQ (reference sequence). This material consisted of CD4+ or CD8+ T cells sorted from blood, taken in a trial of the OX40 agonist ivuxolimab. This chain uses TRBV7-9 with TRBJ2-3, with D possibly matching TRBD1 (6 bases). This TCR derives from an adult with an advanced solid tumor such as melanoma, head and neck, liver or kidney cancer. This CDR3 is CASSFPISRGRSTDTQYF. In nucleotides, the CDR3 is TGTGCCAGCAGCTTTCCAATTTCCAGGGGAAGGAGCACAGATACGCAGTATTTT.